Included here is one TCR beta chain sequence, with context. The specificity of this receptor is unknown. No much larger clone is present one base from it, and per-base qualities are unavailable. This sample stems from a study of T cell changes during pregnancy in multiple sclerosis (dated by TCRdb to about 2019). The study in broad terms: In women with multiple sclerosis, the researchers looked at how the T cell repertoire shifted as pregnancy progressed.

V is pared back by 7 bases and J by 0 bases, with 10 bases lying between the germline termini. CDR1 and CDR2 (MNHEY, SMNVEV) derive from the germline V gene (reference sequence). The CDR3 spans 15 residues, from the cysteine through the phenylalanine. CDR3 DNA only is kept here, 45 bases in frame from base 1. Libraries were made using the immunoSEQ multiplex PCR assay. TCRdb's version of the immuneACCESS table is confined to in-frame rearrangements and falls short of the full clone set. An unresolved V gene accounts for under half of the shortfall where checked; the remainder is of unknown origin. Across this sample there are almost 35,000 clones, with roughly 88% seen only once. Roughly 4.8% of the sample is taken by the ten largest.

Recombination joined TRBV27 with TRBJ1-6; a tentative D match to TRBD1 spans 5 bases. This receptor was identified in a female donor with multiple sclerosis, enrolled in a pregnancy study. Sample: CD8+ T cells from peripheral blood mononuclear cells, taken after pregnancy. The nucleotide sequence is given as TGTGCCAGCAAGCAGGGTAGCTCCTATAATTCACCCCTCCACTTT. Its protein is CASKQGSSYNSPLHF.